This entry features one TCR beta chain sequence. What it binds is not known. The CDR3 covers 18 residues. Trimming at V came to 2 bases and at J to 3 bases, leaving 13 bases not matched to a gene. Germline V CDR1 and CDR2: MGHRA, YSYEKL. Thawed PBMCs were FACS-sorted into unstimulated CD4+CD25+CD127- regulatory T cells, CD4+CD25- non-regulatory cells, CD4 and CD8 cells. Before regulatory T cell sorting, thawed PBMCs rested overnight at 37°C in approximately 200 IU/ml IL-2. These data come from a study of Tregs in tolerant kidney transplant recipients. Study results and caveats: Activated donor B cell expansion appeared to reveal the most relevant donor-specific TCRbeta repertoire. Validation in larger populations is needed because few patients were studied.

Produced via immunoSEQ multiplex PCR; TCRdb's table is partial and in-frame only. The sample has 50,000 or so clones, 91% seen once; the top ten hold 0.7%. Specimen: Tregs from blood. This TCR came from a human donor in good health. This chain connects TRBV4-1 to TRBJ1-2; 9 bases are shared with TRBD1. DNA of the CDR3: TGCGCCAGCAGCCAACAACCTGAGGGACAGGGATTACACTATGGCTACACCTTC. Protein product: CASSQQPEGQGLHYGYTF.